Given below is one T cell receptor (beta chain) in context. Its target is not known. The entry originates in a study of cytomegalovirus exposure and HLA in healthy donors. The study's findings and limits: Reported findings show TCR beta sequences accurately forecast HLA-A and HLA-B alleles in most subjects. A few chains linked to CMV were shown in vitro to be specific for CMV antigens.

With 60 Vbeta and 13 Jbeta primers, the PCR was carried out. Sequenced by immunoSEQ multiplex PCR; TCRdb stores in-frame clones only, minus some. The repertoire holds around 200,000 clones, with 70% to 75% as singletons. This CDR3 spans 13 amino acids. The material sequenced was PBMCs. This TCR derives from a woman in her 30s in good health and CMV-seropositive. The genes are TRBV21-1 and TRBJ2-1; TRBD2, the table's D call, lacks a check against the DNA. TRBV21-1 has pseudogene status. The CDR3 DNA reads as TGTGCCAGCAGCAGGAGTGGTAACAATGAGCAGTTCTTC. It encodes CASSRSGNNEQFF.